This T cell receptor (beta chain) derives from a study of blood T cell repertoires in COVID-19. The wider study: T cells, B-cell-depleted T cells, or PBMCs supplied cDNA or gDNA.

In the original processing: Researchers report that nucleated cell counts were estimated from reference gene primer amplification. The data were produced by immunoSEQ multiplex PCR, yet TCRdb's version contains in-frame clones alone and is incomplete. The V and J calls and the clone size are those of that table, but D and trimming were determined from the DNA. The repertoire has over 100,000 clones, roughly 77% of them found once; the top ten carry 16%. This clone has a single count. The germline gives CDR1 SGDLS, CDR2 YYNGEE. Trimming removed 4 bases from V and 0 bases from J, with 12 bases in between. The CDR3 spans 15 residues.

Sample: peripheral blood. This TCR came from a man between 60 and 75 years old with active or convalescent COVID-19. V and J are TRBV9 and TRBJ2-3, with D unclear. The CDR3 DNA is TGTGCCAGCAGCCCGTGGTCAGTAAGCACAGATACGCAGTATTTT. Protein sequence: CASSPWSVSTDTQYF.